The 8 T cell receptor beta chains listed next were all sequenced from one sample in a study of blood T cells in healthy people across ages. A second PCR, run for roughly 7 to 11 cycles, used a sample-barcoded 5' primer plus a J-beta primer mix. TCRdb independently ran MiXCR on the 5' RACE reads; one entry per CDR3 protein. The sample comprises about 1.4 million distinct CDR3 sequences, approximately 59% of which are singletons, and under 8.5% rests with the top ten. The material sequenced was blood. These receptors came from a man aged 18 to 30 in good health.

The rearrangement uses TRBV20-1 and TRBJ2-3; D is unclear. Trimming removed 7 bases from V and 1 base from J, with 12 bases in between. Germline assignment: CDR1 DFQATT and CDR2 SNEGSKA (reference sequence). The CDR3 runs 13 residues. CDR3 amino acids: CSVKWLGTDTQYF. The DNA of the CDR3 is TGCAGTGTGAAGTGGCTCGGCACAGATACGCAGTATTTT.

The gene calls are TRBV6-5 and TRBJ2-1, with TRBD2 matching over 9 bases. There are 14 residues in the CDR3. Germline-derived CDR1 and CDR2 are MNHEY and SVGAGI. V was pared by 6 bases and J by 3 bases, with 3 bases of the junction left unmatched. CDR3 protein: CASRKREVYNEQFF. CDR3 in DNA: TGTGCCAGCAGAAAGCGGGAGGTCTACAATGAGCAGTTCTTC.

The chain couples TRBV11-2 to TRBJ2-1; 9 nucleotides align to TRBD2. The CDR3 covers 16 residues. After removal of 5 bases from V and 9 bases from J, the junction contained 14 bases not matched to a gene. Germline V CDR1 and CDR2: SGHAT, FQNNGV. CDR3 amino acids: CASSPIAGVVFAEQFF. Here the CDR3 DNA reads TGTGCCAGCAGCCCCATAGCGGGAGTAGTGTTTGCTGAGCAGTTCTTC.

The genes are TRBV6-5 and TRBJ2-7; TRBD2 agrees at 13 bases. Germline lookup yields CDR1 MNHEY and CDR2 SVGAGI. CDR3 length equals 15 residues. The V and J ends lost 6 bases and 7 bases, in that order; junction bases with no gene match: 9. The CDR3 DNA is TGTGCCAGCAGAAGGACTAGCGGGAGTCTTAAGGAGCAGTACTTC. Translation: CASRRTSGSLKEQYF.

This chain joins TRBV20-1 and TRBJ1-2, with unresolved D. This CDR3 has 13 residues. The V gene lost 6 bases and the J gene lost 4 bases, with 15 bases spanning the gap. Looked up from germline, CDR1 is DFQATT and CDR2 is SNEGSKA (reference sequence). CDR3 loop: CSAKDGELYGYTF. The DNA for the CDR3 is TGCAGTGCAAAAGACGGGGAGCTCTATGGCTACACCTTC.

The chain uses TRBV12-3 or TRBV12-4 and TRBJ1-1, with 8 nucleotides matching TRBD1. The CDR3 is 14 residues long. The trim removed 7 bases at V and 4 bases at J, leaving 8 bases unmatched. The CDR3 loop reads CASTPGQGSTEAFF. The CDR3 DNA reads as TGTGCCAGCACTCCCGGACAGGGAAGCACTGAAGCTTTCTTT.

This clonotype was detected only a few times. J is TRBJ2-3 and V is TRBV6-6; D assignment may be TRBD1 or TRBD2 (5 bases each). V was pared by 6 bases and J by 4 bases, with 8 bases between. The germline CDR1 and CDR2 sequences are MNHNY and SVGAGI (reference sequence). The CDR3 runs to 12 residues. This chain's CDR3 is CASRLGADTQYF. As DNA, the CDR3 is TGTGCCAGCAGGTTGGGGGCAGATACGCAGTATTTT.

The rearrangement links TRBV20-1 to TRBJ2-3; D tentatively reads TRBD1 or TRBD2 (5 bases each). Per the germline V gene, CDR1 is DFQATT and CDR2 is SNEGSKA (reference sequence). CDR3 length: 12 residues. The V end lost 6 bases, the J end lost 7 bases, and 14 bases lay between the germline ends. The CDR3: CSARAGANTQYF. The CDR3 coding sequence is TGCAGTGCCCGAGCCGGGGCCAATACGCAGTATTTT.